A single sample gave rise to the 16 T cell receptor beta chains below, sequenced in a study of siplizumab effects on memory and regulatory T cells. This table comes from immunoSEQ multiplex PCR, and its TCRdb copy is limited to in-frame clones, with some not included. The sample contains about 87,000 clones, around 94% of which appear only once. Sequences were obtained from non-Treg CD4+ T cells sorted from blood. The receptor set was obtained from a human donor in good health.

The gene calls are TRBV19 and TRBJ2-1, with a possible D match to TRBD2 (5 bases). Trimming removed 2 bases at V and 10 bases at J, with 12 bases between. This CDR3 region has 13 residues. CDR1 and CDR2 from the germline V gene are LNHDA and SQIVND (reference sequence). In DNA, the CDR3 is TGTGCCAGTAGTATAACTGCGGGCGGCGAGCAGTTCTTC. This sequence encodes CASSITAGGEQFF.

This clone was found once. CDR3 nucleotide sequence: TGTGCCAGCAGTTCCGGACAGGGAGGTTACAATGAGCAGTTCTTC. Encoded protein: CASSSGQGGYNEQFF. The J gene is TRBJ2-1, the V gene TRBV28; 8 nucleotides line up with TRBD1. V lost 4 bases, J lost 4 bases, and 6 bases stayed unmatched. Germline lookup yields CDR1 MDHEN and CDR2 SYDVKM. There are 15 residues in the CDR3.

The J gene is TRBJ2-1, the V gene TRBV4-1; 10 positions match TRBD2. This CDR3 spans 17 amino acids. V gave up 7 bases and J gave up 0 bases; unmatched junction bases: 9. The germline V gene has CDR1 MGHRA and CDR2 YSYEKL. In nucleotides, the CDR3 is TGCGCCAGCACCAAGGGACTAGCGCATAGCTCCTACAATGAGCAGTTCTTC. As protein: CASTKGLAHSSYNEQFF.

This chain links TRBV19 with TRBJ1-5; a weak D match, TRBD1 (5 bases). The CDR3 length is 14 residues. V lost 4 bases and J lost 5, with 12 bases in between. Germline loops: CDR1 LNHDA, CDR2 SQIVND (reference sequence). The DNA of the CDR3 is TGTGCCAGTAGTACCGGGGCGGGGCATCAGCCCCAGCATTTT. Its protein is CASSTGAGHQPQHF. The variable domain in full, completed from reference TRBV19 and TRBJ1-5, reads DGGITQSPKYLFRKEGQNVTLSCEQNLNHDAMYWYRQDPGQGLRLIYYSQIVNDFQKGDIAEGYSVSREKKESFPLTVTSAQKNPTAFYLCASSTGAGHQPQHFGDGTRLSIL.

The CDR3 sequence is CASSRPGGSSSYEQYF. CDR3 DNA sequence: TGTGCCAGCAGCCGCCCCGGCGGGTCTTCCTCCTACGAGCAGTACTTC. V usage is TRBV21-1 and J usage is TRBJ2-7; the table's D call of TRBD2 was not tested on the DNA. TRBV21-1 is listed as a pseudogene. This CDR3 comprises 16 residues.

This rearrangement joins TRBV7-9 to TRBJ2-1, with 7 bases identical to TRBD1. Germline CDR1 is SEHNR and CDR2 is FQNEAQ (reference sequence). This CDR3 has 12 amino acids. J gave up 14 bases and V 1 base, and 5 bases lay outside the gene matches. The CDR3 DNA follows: TGTGCCAGCAGCTTAGAAAGGCAGGGGGAGTTCTTC. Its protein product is CASSLERQGEFF.

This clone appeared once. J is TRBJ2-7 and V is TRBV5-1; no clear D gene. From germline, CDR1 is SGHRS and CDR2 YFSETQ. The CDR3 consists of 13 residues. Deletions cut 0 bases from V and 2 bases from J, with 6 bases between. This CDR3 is CASSLVPAYEQYF. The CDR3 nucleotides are TGCGCCAGCAGCTTGGTACCGGCCTACGAGCAGTACTTC.

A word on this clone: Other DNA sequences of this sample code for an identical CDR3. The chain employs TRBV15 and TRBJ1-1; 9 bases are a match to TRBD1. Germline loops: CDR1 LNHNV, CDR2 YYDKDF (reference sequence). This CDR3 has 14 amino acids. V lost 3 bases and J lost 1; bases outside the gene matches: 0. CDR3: CATSRDRGNTEAFF. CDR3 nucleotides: TGTGCCACCAGCAGGGACAGGGGGAACACTGAAGCTTTCTTT.

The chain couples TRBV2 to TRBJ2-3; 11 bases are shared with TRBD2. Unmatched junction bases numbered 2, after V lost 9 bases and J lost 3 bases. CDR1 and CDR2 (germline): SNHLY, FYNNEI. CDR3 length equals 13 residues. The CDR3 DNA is TGTGCCAGAAGGACTAGCGGGACAGATACGCAGTATTTT. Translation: CARRTSGTDTQYF.

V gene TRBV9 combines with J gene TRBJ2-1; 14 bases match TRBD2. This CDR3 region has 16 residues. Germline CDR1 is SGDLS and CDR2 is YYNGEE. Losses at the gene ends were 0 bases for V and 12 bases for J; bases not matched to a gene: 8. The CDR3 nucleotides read TGTGCCAGCAGCGTAGGGACTAGCGGGGGGCAGGTGGTGCAGTTCTTC. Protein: CASSVGTSGGQVVQFF. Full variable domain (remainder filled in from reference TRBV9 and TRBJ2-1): DSGVTQTPKHLITATGQRVTLRCSPRSGDLSVYWYQQSLDQGLQFLIQYYNGEERAKGNILERFSAQQFPDLHSELNLSSLELGDSALYFCASSVGTSGGQVVQFFGPGTRLTVL.

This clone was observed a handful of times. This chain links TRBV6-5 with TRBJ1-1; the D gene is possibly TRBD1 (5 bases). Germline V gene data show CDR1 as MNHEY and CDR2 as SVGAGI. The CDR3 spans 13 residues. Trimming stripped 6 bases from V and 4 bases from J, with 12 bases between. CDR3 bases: TGTGCCAGCAGCGGGAAAGGGACCACTGAAGCTTTCTTT. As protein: CASSGKGTTEAFF.

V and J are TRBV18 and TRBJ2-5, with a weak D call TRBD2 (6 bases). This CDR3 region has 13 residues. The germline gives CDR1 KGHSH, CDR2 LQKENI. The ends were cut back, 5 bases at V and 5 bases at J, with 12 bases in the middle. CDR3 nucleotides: TGTGCCAGCTCAGCGGGACTTGGGGAGACCCAGTACTTC. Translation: CASSAGLGETQYF.

The CDR3 is CASSVQETQYF. The CDR3, as DNA: TGTGCCAGCAGCGTCCAAGAGACCCAGTACTTC. This sequence joins TRBV5-6 and TRBJ2-5, with D hard to call. From germline, CDR1 is SGHDT and CDR2 YYEEEE. This CDR3 is 11 amino acids long. Between the trimmed V and J ends, which lost 4 bases and 1 base, there was a span of 2 bases.

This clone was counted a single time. The CDR3 DNA sequence: TGTGCCAGCAGCTTAGCGACAGGACTCCAAGAGACCCAGTACTTC. Translated, it gives CASSLATGLQETQYF. The chain uses TRBV11-1 and TRBJ2-5; a possible D gene is TRBD1 (6 bases). Per the germline V gene, CDR1 is SGHAT and CDR2 is FQDESV (reference sequence). Trimming cost V 0 bases and J 1 base, with 9 bases left between them. The CDR3 runs to 15 residues.

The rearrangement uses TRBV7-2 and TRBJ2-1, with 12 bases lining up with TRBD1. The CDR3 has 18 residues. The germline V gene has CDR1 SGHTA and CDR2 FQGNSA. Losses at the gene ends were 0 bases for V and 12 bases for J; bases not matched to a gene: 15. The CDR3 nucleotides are TGTGCCAGCAGCTTAGCCCGGGACAGGGGGCCGGCAAGCAGGTGGCAGTTCTTC. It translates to CASSLARDRGPASRWQFF. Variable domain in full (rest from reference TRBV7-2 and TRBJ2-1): GAGVSQSPSNKVTEKGKDVELRCDPISGHTALYWYRQSLGQGLEFLIYFQGNSAPDKSGLPSDRFSAERTGGSVSTLTIQRTQQEDSAVYLCASSLARDRGPASRWQFFGPGTRLTVL.

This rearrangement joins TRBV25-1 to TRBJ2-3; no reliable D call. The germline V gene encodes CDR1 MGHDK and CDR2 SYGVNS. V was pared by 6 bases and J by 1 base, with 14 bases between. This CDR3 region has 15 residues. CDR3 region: CASRGTAPGTDTQYF. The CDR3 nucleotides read TGTGCCAGCAGGGGCACAGCTCCGGGCACAGATACGCAGTATTTT.